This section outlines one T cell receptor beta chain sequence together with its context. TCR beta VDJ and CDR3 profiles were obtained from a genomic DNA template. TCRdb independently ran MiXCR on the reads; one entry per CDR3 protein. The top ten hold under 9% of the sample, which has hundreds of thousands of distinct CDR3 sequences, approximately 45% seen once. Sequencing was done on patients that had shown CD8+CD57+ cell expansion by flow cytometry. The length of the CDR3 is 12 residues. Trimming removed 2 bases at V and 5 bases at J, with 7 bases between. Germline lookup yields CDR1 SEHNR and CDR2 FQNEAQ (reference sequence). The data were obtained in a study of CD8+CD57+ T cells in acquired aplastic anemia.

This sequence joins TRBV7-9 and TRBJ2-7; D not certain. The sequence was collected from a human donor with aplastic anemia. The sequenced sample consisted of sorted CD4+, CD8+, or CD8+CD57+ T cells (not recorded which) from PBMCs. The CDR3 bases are TGTGCCAGCAGCTTACTGAAAGACGAGCAGTACTTC. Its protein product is CASSLLKDEQYF.